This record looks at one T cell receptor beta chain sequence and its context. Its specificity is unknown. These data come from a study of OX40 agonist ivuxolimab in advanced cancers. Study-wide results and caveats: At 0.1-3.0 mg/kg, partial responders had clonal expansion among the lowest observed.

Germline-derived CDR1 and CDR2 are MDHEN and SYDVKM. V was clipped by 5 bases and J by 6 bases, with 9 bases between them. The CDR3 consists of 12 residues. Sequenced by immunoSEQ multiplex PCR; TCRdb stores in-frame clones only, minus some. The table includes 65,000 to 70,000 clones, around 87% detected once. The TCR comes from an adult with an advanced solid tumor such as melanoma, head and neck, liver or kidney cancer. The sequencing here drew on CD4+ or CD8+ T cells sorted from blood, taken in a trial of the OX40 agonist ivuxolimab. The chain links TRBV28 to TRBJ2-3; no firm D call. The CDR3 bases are TGTGCCAGCAGTGCAAACGCGGATACGCAGTATTTT. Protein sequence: CASSANADTQYF.